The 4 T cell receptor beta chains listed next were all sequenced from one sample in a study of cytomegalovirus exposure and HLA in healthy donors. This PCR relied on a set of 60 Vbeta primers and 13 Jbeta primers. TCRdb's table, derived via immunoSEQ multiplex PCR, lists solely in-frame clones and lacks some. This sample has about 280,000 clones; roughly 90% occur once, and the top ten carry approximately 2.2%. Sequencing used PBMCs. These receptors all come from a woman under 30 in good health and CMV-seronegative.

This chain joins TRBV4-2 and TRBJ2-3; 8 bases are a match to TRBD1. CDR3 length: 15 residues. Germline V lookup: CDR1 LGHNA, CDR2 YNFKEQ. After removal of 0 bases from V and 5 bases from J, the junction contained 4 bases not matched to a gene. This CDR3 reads CASSQEVGQGDTQYF. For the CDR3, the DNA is TGTGCCAGCAGCCAAGAGGTCGGACAGGGAGATACGCAGTATTTT.

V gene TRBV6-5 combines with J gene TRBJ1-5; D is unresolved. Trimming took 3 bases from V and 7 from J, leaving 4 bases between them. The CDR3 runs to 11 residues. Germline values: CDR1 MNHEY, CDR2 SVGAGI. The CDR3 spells CASSYSQPQHF. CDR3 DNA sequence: TGTGCCAGCAGTTATAGCCAGCCCCAGCATTTT.

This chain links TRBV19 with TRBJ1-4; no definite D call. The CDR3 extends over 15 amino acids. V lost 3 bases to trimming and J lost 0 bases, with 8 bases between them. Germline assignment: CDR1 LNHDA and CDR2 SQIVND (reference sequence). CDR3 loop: CASSISQATNEKLFF. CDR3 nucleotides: TGTGCCAGTAGTATCTCTCAGGCAACTAATGAAAAACTGTTTTTT.

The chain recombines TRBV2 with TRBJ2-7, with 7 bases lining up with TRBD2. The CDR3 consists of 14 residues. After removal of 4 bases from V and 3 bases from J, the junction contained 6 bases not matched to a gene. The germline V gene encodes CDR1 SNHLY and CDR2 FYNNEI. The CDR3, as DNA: TGTGCCAGCAGTGCCAGCGGGGTACGCTACGAGCAGTACTTC. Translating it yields CASSASGVRYEQYF.